Listed here are 29 T cell receptor beta chains from one sample, sequenced in a study of cytomegalovirus exposure and HLA in healthy donors. Primers for the PCR totalled 60 Vbeta and 13 Jbeta. Some clones are missing from TCRdb's copy, which holds only in-frame ones; the method was immunoSEQ multiplex PCR. This sample has 90,000 or so clones; over 75% occur once, and the top ten carry about 4.2%. The source material was PBMCs. These TCRs come from a male donor in good health and CMV-seropositive.

The chain combines TRBV15 with TRBJ2-7; no reliable D call. The germline V and J ends were trimmed by 3 bases and 8 bases, with 14 bases remaining between them. This CDR3 comprises 13 residues. Germline CDR1 LNHNV, CDR2 YYDKDF (reference sequence). The CDR3 DNA reads TGTGCCACCAGCAGTGGGCTGTGGGTTAAGCAGTACTTC. Residues: CATSSGLWVKQYF.

The chain has TRBV28 and TRBJ2-1, with TRBD1 matching over 9 bases. This CDR3 is 16 amino acids long. Germline V CDR1 and CDR2: MDHEN, SYDVKM. Trimming took 8 bases from V and 9 from J; bases not matched to a gene: 17. CDR3 amino acids: CASRIRGQGELGEQFF. The CDR3 nucleotides are TGTGCCAGCCGGATCCGGGGACAGGGCGAATTGGGTGAGCAGTTCTTC.

The chain employs TRBV15 and TRBJ2-5; possibly TRBD2 for D (6 bases). The tail of the sequence fits TRBJ2-7 better, so the J call may be wrong. Germline V gives CDR1 LNHNV, CDR2 YYDKDF (reference sequence). This CDR3 has 12 amino acids. CDR3 sequence (DNA): TGTGCCACCAGCCAGGGAGGCATCGAGCAGTACTTC. Translating it yields CATSQGGIEQYF.

In nucleotides, the CDR3 is TGTGCCAGCAGTTCGACTCTCGGACTAGCGGGAGTATACAATGAGCAGTTCTTC. Amino acids: CASSSTLGLAGVYNEQFF. The gene calls are TRBV27 and TRBJ2-1; TRBD2 matches 13 bases. J gave up 4 bases and V 4 bases, and 10 bases lay outside the gene matches. From germline, CDR1 is MNHEY and CDR2 SMNVEV (reference sequence). The CDR3 sequence is 18 residues long.

This clone was counted a single time. The chain uses TRBV7-9 and TRBJ1-5; 9 bases agree with TRBD1. The CDR3 sequence is 15 residues long. Germline V gives CDR1 SEHNR, CDR2 FQNEAQ (reference sequence). The ends lost 5 bases at V and 2 bases at J; junction bases unmatched: 4. Written as DNA, the CDR3 is TGTGCCAGCAGCGCTGGACAGGGGCGCAATCAGCCCCAGCATTTT. This gives the protein CASSAGQGRNQPQHF.

This clone was picked up many times. This chain uses TRBV6-4 with TRBJ1-6; D possibly corresponds to TRBD1 (6 bases). The germline gives CDR1 MRHNA, CDR2 SNTAGT. Trimming cost V 0 bases and J 11 bases, with 11 bases left between them. This CDR3 comprises 14 residues. The CDR3 region has the DNA TGTGCCAGCAGTGACTCGACAGGACACACACCCCTCCACTTT. It yields the protein CASSDSTGHTPLHF.

This chain joins TRBV27 and TRBJ2-1; possible D gene TRBD2, 6 bases. The CDR3 is 15 residues long. Germline CDR1 is MNHEY and CDR2 is SMNVEV (reference sequence). Trimming removed 5 bases at V and 2 bases at J, with 13 bases between. The CDR3 loop is CASSPRESPYNEQFF. CDR3 sequence (DNA): TGTGCCAGCAGTCCTCGGGAGAGCCCCTACAATGAGCAGTTCTTC.

The table lists this clone with a few counts. This chain joins TRBV5-1 and TRBJ2-6; 9 bases map to TRBD1. Germline V gene data show CDR1 as SGHRS and CDR2 as YFSETQ. This CDR3 spans 16 amino acids. Unmatched junction bases numbered 5, after V lost 4 bases and J lost 3 bases. CDR3 protein: CASSPGQGGGANVLTF. The CDR3 DNA reads as TGCGCCAGCAGCCCGGGACAGGGTGGTGGGGCCAACGTCCTGACTTTC.

The chain combines TRBV5-1 with TRBJ2-7; 12 positions agree with TRBD1. The germline V gene encodes CDR1 SGHRS and CDR2 YFSETQ. This CDR3 is 17 amino acids long. J gave up 4 bases and V 0 bases, and 8 bases lay outside the gene matches. For the CDR3, the DNA is TGCGCCAGCAGCTTGGCTCCGGGACAGGGGGCTCTGTACGAGCAGTACTTC. Protein product: CASSLAPGQGALYEQYF.

This rearrangement joins TRBV6-1 to TRBJ1-6; 9 bases are shared with TRBD1. The CDR3 spans 15 residues. The trim removed 3 bases at V and 9 bases at J, leaving 6 bases unmatched. Germline lookup yields CDR1 MNHNS and CDR2 SASEGT. The CDR3 loop is CASSEETGGSSPLHF. The CDR3 nucleotides read TGTGCCAGCAGTGAGGAGACAGGGGGAAGTTCACCCCTCCACTTT.

In DNA form, the CDR3 reads TGCAGCGCCGGGACCCGGGGGTACGAGCAGTACTTC. Translated: CSAGTRGYEQYF. The chain recombines TRBV29-1 with TRBJ2-5, with D possibly matching TRBD2 (6 bases). TRBJ2-7 matches the DNA end more closely, so the J call is doubtful. CDR1 is SQVTM, CDR2 ANQGSEA, per germline. This CDR3 spans 12 amino acids.

A few counts support this clone. The genes are TRBV29-1 and TRBJ2-7; 8 bases are shared with TRBD1. Germline assignment: CDR1 SQVTM and CDR2 ANQGSEA. This CDR3 contains 12 residues. Trimming removed 6 bases from V and 2 bases from J; junction bases left unmatched: 3. The CDR3 sequence: CSVKTGAYEQYF. In DNA, the CDR3 is TGCAGCGTGAAGACAGGGGCCTACGAGCAGTACTTC.

This clone was recorded only once. The J gene is TRBJ2-5, the V gene TRBV7-2; weak D call: TRBD2 (5 bases). The CDR3 has 16 amino acids. V gave up 2 bases and J gave up 5 bases, with 18 bases separating them. The germline gives CDR1 SGHTA, CDR2 FQGNSA. The chain's CDR3 is CASSLPRRRIGETQYF. The CDR3 DNA follows: TGTGCCAGCAGCTTACCCAGGAGGAGGATCGGCGAGACCCAGTACTTC. Using reference TRBV7-2 and TRBJ2-5 for the parts outside the CDR3, the full variable domain is GAGVSQSPSNKVTEKGKDVELRCDPISGHTALYWYRQSLGQGLEFLIYFQGNSAPDKSGLPSDRFSAERTGGSVSTLTIQRTQQEDSAVYLCASSLPRRRIGETQYFGPGTRLLVL.

This sequence joins TRBV5-1 and TRBJ1-2; D might be TRBD1 (5 bases). The germline V and J ends were trimmed by 2 bases and 6 bases, with 11 bases remaining between them. This CDR3 spans 13 amino acids. CDR1 and CDR2 (germline): SGHRS, YFSETQ. CDR3 sequence (DNA): TGCGCCAGCAGCTTATCCGGGGGAAATGGCTACACCTTC. This translates into CASSLSGGNGYTF.

This clone occurred a few times. This rearrangement joins TRBV7-2 to TRBJ2-7, with TRBD1 as a possible D gene (6 bases). V gave up 3 bases and J gave up 7 bases, with 10 bases separating them. The CDR3 loop spans 12 amino acids. Per germline, CDR1 SGHTA and CDR2 FQGNSA. CDR3 sequence (DNA): TGTGCCAGCAGCTTTACAGGGTTAGAGCAGTACTTC. It is translated as CASSFTGLEQYF.

The chain recombines TRBV2 with TRBJ2-2, with TRBD1 identical over 10 bases. Germline values: CDR1 SNHLY, CDR2 FYNNEI. This CDR3 spans 15 amino acids. The junction had 10 bases not matched to a gene; V was cut back by 6 bases and J by 9 bases. CDR3 sequence: CASSPGQGRRWELFF. As DNA, the CDR3 is TGTGCCAGCAGCCCGGGACAGGGGAGACGGTGGGAGCTGTTTTTT.

The V and J genes are TRBV19 and TRBJ2-2; 7 bases map to TRBD1. CDR3 length: 13 residues. Germline CDR1 LNHDA, CDR2 SQIVND (reference sequence). The J segment lost 6 bases and the V segment lost 7 bases, leaving 5 bases of the junction unmatched. Written as DNA, the CDR3 is TGTGCCAGTACCTCCACAGGGGCCGGGGAGCTGTTTTTT. Its protein is CASTSTGAGELFF.

This clone occurred once. The CDR3 nucleotides read TGTGCCAGCAGCTTCGGGACAGGGTACAATGAGCAGTTCTTC. The encoded protein is CASSFGTGYNEQFF. V and J are TRBV7-7 and TRBJ2-1, with 9 bases matching TRBD1. Trimming took 3 bases from V and 4 from J; bases not matched to a gene: 1. The germline gives CDR1 SSHAT, CDR2 FNYEAQ (reference sequence). The CDR3 extends over 14 amino acids.

The chain combines TRBV28 with TRBJ2-2, with TRBD2 matching over 13 bases. V lost 8 bases to trimming and J lost 6 bases; unmatched junction nucleotides: 3. Looked up from germline, CDR1 is MDHEN and CDR2 is SYDVKM. The CDR3 loop spans 14 amino acids. CDR3 protein: CASGLAGESGELFF. The DNA for the CDR3 is TGTGCCAGCGGACTAGCGGGAGAATCCGGGGAGCTGTTTTTT. Based on the CDR3 plus reference TRBV28 and TRBJ2-2, the full variable domain is DVKVTQSSRYLVKRTGEKVFLECVQDMDHENMFWYRQDPGLGLRLIYFSYDVKMKEKGDIPEGYSVSREKKERFSLILESASTNQTSMYLCASGLAGESGELFFGEGSRLTVL.

The chain employs TRBV5-1 and TRBJ1-4; 7 nucleotides match TRBD1. The CDR3 is 15 amino acids. V was clipped by 4 bases and J by 8 bases; unmatched bases: 11. CDR1 and CDR2 (germline): SGHRS, YFSETQ. The CDR3: CASSAQQGIREKLFF. In DNA, the CDR3 is TGCGCCAGCAGCGCACAACAGGGGATTAGAGAAAAACTGTTTTTT. Looking up the rest from reference TRBV5-1 and TRBJ1-4 gives the full variable domain: KAGVTQTPRYLIKTRGQQVTLSCSPISGHRSVSWYQQTPGQGLQFLFEYFSETQRNKGNFPGRFSGRQFSNSRSEMNVSTLELGDSALYLCASSAQQGIREKLFFGSGTQLSVL.

The sample holds a few counts of this clone. The chain joins TRBV5-4 to TRBJ2-3; 12 bases agree with TRBD2. The CDR3 consists of 16 residues. Germline lookup yields CDR1 SGHNT and CDR2 YYREEE (reference sequence). With V trimmed by 5 bases and J by 1 base, 5 bases remained unmatched. The CDR3 sequence is CASRSRTSGGTDTQYF. The CDR3 nucleotides read TGTGCCAGCAGAAGCCGGACTAGCGGGGGCACAGATACGCAGTATTTT.

The V and J genes are TRBV14 and TRBJ2-5; D perhaps matches TRBD1 (6 bases). Germline CDR1 SGHDN, CDR2 FVKESK. CDR3 length: 11 residues. The CDR3 DNA is TGTCGTACAGGGATCCAAGAGACCCAGTACTTC. Its protein product is CRTGIQETQYF.

The chain joins TRBV30 to TRBJ2-3, with a possible D match to TRBD2 (5 bases). CDR3 length equals 14 residues. Germline V gives CDR1 GTSNPN, CDR2 SVGIG (reference sequence). The V end lost 4 bases, the J end lost 6 bases, and 17 bases lay between the germline ends. CDR3 amino acids: CAWNPGLNVDTQYF. CDR3 DNA: TGTGCCTGGAATCCGGGATTAAATGTTGATACGCAGTATTTT.

The V call is TRBV27, the J call TRBJ1-2; D might be TRBD1 (6 bases). CDR1 and CDR2 from the germline V gene are MNHEY and SMNVEV (reference sequence). This CDR3 is built from 14 residues. With 6 bases removed from V and 2 bases from J, the gap between germline ends came to 13 bases. CDR3 protein: CASRAGGGNYGYTF. CDR3 nucleotide sequence: TGTGCCAGCAGAGCGGGGGGCGGGAACTATGGCTACACCTTC.

This clone was counted once. The chain joins TRBV11-2 to TRBJ1-2, with D possibly TRBD1 on 6 matching bases. V lost 5 bases, J lost 0 bases, and 13 bases lay in between. The CDR3 has 15 residues. Per germline, CDR1 SGHAT and CDR2 FQNNGV. The CDR3 loop reads CASSPPRGTNYGYTF. In DNA form, the CDR3 reads TGTGCCAGCAGCCCGCCAAGGGGGACTAACTATGGCTACACCTTC.

The chain has TRBV19 and TRBJ2-1, with 7 bases matching TRBD1. CDR3 length equals 14 residues. V lost 8 bases to trimming and J lost 3 bases; unmatched junction nucleotides: 7. The V gene's germline CDR1 is LNHDA and CDR2 SQIVND (reference sequence). CDR3 DNA: TGTGCCAGTGGTCCGGGACAGAGCTACAATGAGCAGTTCTTC. It translates to CASGPGQSYNEQFF.

The chain combines TRBV27 with TRBJ2-7; 8 bases are shared with TRBD2. The germline gives CDR1 MNHEY, CDR2 SMNVEV (reference sequence). The ends lost 2 bases at V and 5 bases at J; junction bases unmatched: 5. The CDR3 extends over 14 amino acids. The CDR3 DNA sequence: TGTGCCAGCAGTTTAAGCGGGGGTACCCACGAGCAGTACTTC. As protein: CASSLSGGTHEQYF.

This chain joins TRBV27 and TRBJ2-7; TRBD1 is a possible D gene (5 bases). V shed 3 bases and J shed 3 bases, with 6 bases lying between them. This CDR3 contains 12 residues. Germline V lookup: CDR1 MNHEY, CDR2 SMNVEV (reference sequence). The DNA of the CDR3 is TGTGCCAGCAGTTTTCAGGGCTACGAGCAGTACTTC. Residues: CASSFQGYEQYF.

The genes are TRBV19 and TRBJ2-2; 8 nucleotides line up with TRBD1. CDR1 LNHDA and CDR2 SQIVND come from the germline V gene (reference sequence). V was pared by 3 bases and J by 6 bases, with 9 bases of the junction left unmatched. This CDR3 has 16 residues. CDR3 DNA: TGTGCCAGTAGTATCGTCGGACAGGGACGGGCCGGGGAGCTGTTTTTT. Translating it yields CASSIVGQGRAGELFF. The whole variable domain, filled in from reference TRBV19 and TRBJ2-2, reads DGGITQSPKYLFRKEGQNVTLSCEQNLNHDAMYWYRQDPGQGLRLIYYSQIVNDFQKGDIAEGYSVSREKKESFPLTVTSAQKNPTAFYLCASSIVGQGRAGELFFGEGSRLTVL.